This entry lists 18 T cell receptor beta chains sequenced from one sample in a study of T cells in Graves' hyperthyroidism and ophthalmopathy. The CDR3 regions of TCR beta were amplified from RNA transcripts. First-round RT-PCR targeting the TCR CDR3 was performed with the HTBI primer set. TCRdb reanalysed the multiplex PCR reads using MiXCR and keeps one entry per CDR3 protein. The sample has around 420,000 distinct CDR3 sequences; roughly 15% are singletons. Sequenced: blood. These receptors came from a woman aged 18 to 35 with Graves' hyperthyroidism.

The rearrangement uses TRBV5-1 and TRBJ1-2, with 7 nucleotides matching TRBD1. After removal of 6 bases from V and 4 bases from J, the junction contained 9 bases not matched to a gene. The CDR3 is 14 amino acids. Germline V gene lookup returns CDR1 SGHRS and CDR2 YFSETQ. The CDR3 loop is CASTPKQGTYGYTF. In nucleotides, the CDR3 is TGCGCCAGCACCCCCAAACAGGGGACCTATGGCTACACCTTC.

This clonotype was detected ten times or more. The genes are TRBV20-1 and TRBJ2-7; D is possibly TRBD2 (6 bases). CDR1 is DFQATT, CDR2 SNEGSKA, per germline (reference sequence). V shed 3 bases and J shed 0 bases, with 9 bases lying between them. There are 13 residues in the CDR3. CDR3: CSASLSGSYEQYF. The CDR3 DNA is TGCAGTGCTAGTCTTAGCGGCTCCTACGAGCAGTACTTC.

This rearrangement joins TRBV5-1 to TRBJ2-3; 7 bases fit TRBD1. The CDR3 covers 17 residues. Looked up from germline, CDR1 is SGHRS and CDR2 is YFSETQ. Unmatched junction bases numbered 20, after V lost 7 bases and J lost 6 bases. The CDR3 DNA sequence: TGCGCCAGCTCGGATGGGGACAGCCTAATCTTCTCGGATACGCAGTATTTT. It yields the protein CASSDGDSLIFSDTQYF.

The chain combines TRBV5-1 with TRBJ2-1; 7 bases fit TRBD2. Unmatched junction bases numbered 6, after V lost 2 bases and J lost 4 bases. CDR3 length equals 15 residues. CDR1 and CDR2 from the germline V gene are SGHRS and YFSETQ. The CDR3 coding sequence is TGCGCCAGCAGCTTTCGCGGGAGTGGTTACAATGAGCAGTTCTTC. Protein sequence: CASSFRGSGYNEQFF.

The chain carries TRBV9 and TRBJ2-7; 8 bases are shared with TRBD2. Germline V lookup: CDR1 SGDLS, CDR2 YYNGEE. V lost 2 bases to trimming and J lost 4 bases; unmatched junction nucleotides: 5. The CDR3 loop spans 14 amino acids. The CDR3, as DNA: TGTGCCAGCAGCGTTGGACGGGAGGGTTACGAGCAGTACTTC. Protein sequence: CASSVGREGYEQYF.

This clonotype was observed a few times. This chain links TRBV29-1 with TRBJ1-2; D is uncertain. CDR1 and CDR2 (germline): SQVTM, ANQGSEA. The ends were cut back, 3 bases at V and 7 bases at J, with 15 bases in the middle. This CDR3 is built from 13 residues. The CDR3 DNA reads as TGCAGCGTTGACGGGAACACCATCCTTGGCTACACCTTC. It codes for CSVDGNTILGYTF.

This clonotype was observed at least ten times. This sequence joins TRBV28 and TRBJ2-7; 8 bases map to TRBD1. Losses at the gene ends were 5 bases for V and 9 bases for J; bases not matched to a gene: 12. The CDR3 covers 14 residues. Per germline, CDR1 MDHEN and CDR2 SYDVKM. The CDR3 is CASSLDRVGRVQYF. CDR3 bases: TGTGCCAGCAGTCTGGACAGGGTTGGTCGTGTGCAGTACTTC.

This clonotype was recorded a few times. The chain uses TRBV6-2 or TRBV6-3 and TRBJ1-5; 8 nucleotides agree with TRBD1. The junction had 12 bases not matched to a gene; V was cut back by 10 bases and J by 7 bases. The CDR3 runs to 14 residues. Germline CDR1 is MNHEY and CDR2 is SVGEGT. This CDR3 is CATREQGVWQPQHF. Written as DNA, the CDR3 is TGTGCCACTAGAGAACAGGGGGTTTGGCAGCCCCAGCATTTT.

The chain couples TRBV5-1 to TRBJ2-5; TRBD1 is a possible D gene (7 bases). The V gene's germline CDR1 is SGHRS and CDR2 YFSETQ. The CDR3 has 14 residues. Trimming stripped 1 base from V and 5 bases from J, with 12 bases between. CDR3 amino acids: CASSLRRGQETQYF. The CDR3 DNA is TGCGCCAGCAGCTTGAGGAGGGGGCAGGAGACCCAGTACTTC.

In this sample, this clonotype turned up many times. The rearrangement joins TRBV6-2 or TRBV6-3 to TRBJ2-1; 9 positions agree with TRBD1. The V gene end was trimmed by 7 bases and the J gene end by 5 bases; junction bases not matched to a gene: 3. CDR1 is MNHEY and CDR2 is SVGEGT in the germline V gene. This CDR3 spans 13 amino acids. CDR3: CASIGQGHNEQFF. CDR3 nucleotides: TGTGCCAGCATCGGACAGGGGCACAATGAGCAGTTCTTC.

This chain connects TRBV2 to TRBJ2-3; TRBD1 might be the D (6 bases). Germline V gene sequence: CDR1 SNHLY, CDR2 FYNNEI. Deletions cut 3 bases from V and 0 bases from J, with 10 bases between. The CDR3 has 15 residues. The CDR3, as DNA: TGTGCCAGCAGTGAGACAGGTCATAGCACAGATACGCAGTATTTT. Translation gives CASSETGHSTDTQYF.

This clonotype was seen more than once but under ten times. As DNA, the CDR3 is TGTGCCAGCAGCGTAGAGGGTGGCTATGGCTACACCTTC. It yields the protein CASSVEGGYGYTF. This chain links TRBV9 with TRBJ1-2; no reliable D call. Trimming left V 0 bases short and J 4 bases short, with 7 bases between. The CDR3 is 13 amino acids. Germline V lookup: CDR1 SGDLS, CDR2 YYNGEE.

The J gene is TRBJ2-2, the V gene TRBV11-3; a weak D match, TRBD1 (7 bases). Trimming took 6 bases from V and 0 from J, leaving 14 bases between them. Germline V gene data show CDR1 as SGHNT and CDR2 as YENEEA. This CDR3 is 16 amino acids long. In DNA form, the CDR3 reads TGTGCCAGCAGGAAGGGGGCGGGGTCGAACACCGGGGAGCTGTTTTTT. This translates into CASRKGAGSNTGELFF.

A few counts support this clonotype. The rearrangement uses TRBV30 and TRBJ1-1, with 10 bases that match TRBD1. The CDR3 extends over 13 amino acids. Per germline, CDR1 GTSNPN and CDR2 SVGIG (reference sequence). V shed 3 bases, J shed 8 bases, and the junction held 6 bases outside the gene matches. This chain's CDR3 is CAWRDRGEREAFF. CDR3 nucleotide sequence: TGTGCCTGGAGGGACAGGGGGGAAAGGGAAGCTTTCTTT.

This clonotype has a count of ten or more. The chain uses TRBV30 and TRBJ1-6; no reliable D call. V lost 1 base and J 7 bases, leaving 8 bases between the germline ends. Germline CDR1 reads GTSNPN; CDR2 reads SVGIG (reference sequence). The CDR3 covers 13 residues. The CDR3 loop is CAWSARKNSPLHF. DNA for the CDR3: TGTGCCTGGAGTGCCAGAAAAAATTCACCCCTCCACTTT.

This clonotype came up many times. Germline is not matched at one junction end, which may reflect a read error. The chain recombines TRBV6-1 with TRBJ2-1; 9 positions match TRBD2. This CDR3 contains 15 residues. Germline V lookup: CDR1 MNHNS, CDR2 SASEGT. Here the CDR3 DNA reads TGTGCCAGCAGGGAAGCCCCTGCGGGAGGGAATGAGCAGTTCTTC. Translated, it gives CASREAPAGGNEQFF.

This clonotype was picked up many times. The rearrangement links TRBV29-1 to TRBJ1-1; D perhaps matches TRBD1 (6 bases). Germline assignment: CDR1 SQVTM and CDR2 ANQGSEA. Trimming took 7 bases from V and 3 from J, leaving 18 bases between them. The CDR3 covers 14 residues. CDR3 in amino acids: CSATTRGADTEAFF. CDR3 coding DNA: TGCAGCGCCACAACCCGGGGGGCGGACACTGAAGCTTTCTTT.

This clonotype was observed at least ten times. V usage is TRBV6-2 or TRBV6-3 and J usage is TRBJ2-7; 8 nucleotides match TRBD2. The CDR3 spans 18 residues. The junction had 14 bases not matched to a gene; V was cut back by 0 bases and J by 4 bases. Germline V gene sequence: CDR1 MNHEY, CDR2 SVGEGT. In nucleotides, the CDR3 is TGTGCCAGCAGTTACTCGACTTTCTCTTTCGGGAGGGGATACGAGCAGTACTTC. Translated, it gives CASSYSTFSFGRGYEQYF.